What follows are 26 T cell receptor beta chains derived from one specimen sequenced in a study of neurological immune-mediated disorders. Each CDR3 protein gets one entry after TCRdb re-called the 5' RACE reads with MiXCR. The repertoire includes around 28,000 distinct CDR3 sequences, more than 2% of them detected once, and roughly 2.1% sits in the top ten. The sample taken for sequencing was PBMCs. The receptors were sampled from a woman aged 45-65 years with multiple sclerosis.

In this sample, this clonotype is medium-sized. The CDR3 loop reads CASSLSPPFF. The CDR3 DNA is TGTGCCAGCAGCTTAAGTCCGCCTTTCTTT. The chain couples TRBV7-3 to TRBJ1-1; D unclear. CDR3 size: 10 residues. CDR1 is SGHTA and CDR2 is FQGTGA in the germline V gene. V was cut by 1 base and J by 12 bases, with 6 bases left in between. The full variable domain, rest sourced from reference TRBV7-3 and TRBJ1-1, is GAGVSQTPSNKVTEKGKYVELRCDPISGHTALYWYRQSLGQGPEFLIYFQGTGAADDSGLPNDRFFAVRPEGSVSTLKIQRTERGDSAVYLCASSLSPPFFGQGTRLTVV.

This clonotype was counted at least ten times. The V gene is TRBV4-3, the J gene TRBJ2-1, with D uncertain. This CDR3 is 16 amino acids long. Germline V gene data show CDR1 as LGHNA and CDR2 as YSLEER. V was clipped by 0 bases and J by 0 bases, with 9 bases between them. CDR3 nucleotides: TGCGCCAGCAGCCAAGATCTCTACCACTCCTACAATGAGCAGTTCTTC. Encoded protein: CASSQDLYHSYNEQFF.

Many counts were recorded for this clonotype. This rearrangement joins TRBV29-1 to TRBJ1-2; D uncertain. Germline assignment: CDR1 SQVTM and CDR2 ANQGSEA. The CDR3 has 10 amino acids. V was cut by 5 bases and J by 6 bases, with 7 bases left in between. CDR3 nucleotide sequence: TGCAGCGTTCCTGGGGATGGCTACACCTTC. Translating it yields CSVPGDGYTF.

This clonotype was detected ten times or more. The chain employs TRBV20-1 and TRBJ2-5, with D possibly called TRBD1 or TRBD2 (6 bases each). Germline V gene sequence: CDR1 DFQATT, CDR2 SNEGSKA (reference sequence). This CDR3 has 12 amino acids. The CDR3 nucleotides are TGCGCGTCCGGGGGCTTACAAGAGACCCAGTACTTC. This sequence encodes CASGGLQETQYF.

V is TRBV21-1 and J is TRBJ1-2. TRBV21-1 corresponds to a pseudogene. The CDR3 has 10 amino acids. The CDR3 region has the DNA TGTGCCAGCAGCAAGGATGGCTACACCTTC. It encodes CASSKDGYTF.

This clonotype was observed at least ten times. The CDR3 DNA sequence: TGCAGTGCTAGTTGGGGGTCAGGAGTCGAAAAACTGTTTTTT. The encoded protein is CSASWGSGVEKLFF. This chain joins TRBV20-1 and TRBJ1-4; a possible D gene is TRBD1 (5 bases). The CDR3 runs to 14 residues. Germline-derived CDR1 and CDR2 are DFQATT and SNEGSKA (reference sequence). V was cut by 3 bases and J by 8 bases, with 16 bases left in between.

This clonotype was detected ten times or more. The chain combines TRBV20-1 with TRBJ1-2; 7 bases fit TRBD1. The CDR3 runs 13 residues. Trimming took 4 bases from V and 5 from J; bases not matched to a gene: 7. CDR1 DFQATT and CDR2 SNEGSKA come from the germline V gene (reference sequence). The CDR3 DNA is TGCAGTGCTAAGCCGGGACAGCGGTATGGCTACACCTTC. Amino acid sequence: CSAKPGQRYGYTF.

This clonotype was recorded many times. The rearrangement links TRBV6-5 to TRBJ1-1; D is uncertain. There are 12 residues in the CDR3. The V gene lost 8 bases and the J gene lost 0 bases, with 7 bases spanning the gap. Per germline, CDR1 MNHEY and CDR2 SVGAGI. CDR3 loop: CASSEMNTEAFF. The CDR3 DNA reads TGTGCCAGCTCGGAGATGAACACTGAAGCTTTCTTT.

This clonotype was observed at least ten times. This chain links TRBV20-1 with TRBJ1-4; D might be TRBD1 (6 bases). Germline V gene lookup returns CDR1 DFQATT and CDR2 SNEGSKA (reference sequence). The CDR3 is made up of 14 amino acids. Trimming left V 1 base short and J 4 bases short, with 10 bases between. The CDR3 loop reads CSARGGQGNEKLFF. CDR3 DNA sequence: TGCAGTGCTAGAGGGGGGCAGGGTAATGAAAAACTGTTTTTT.

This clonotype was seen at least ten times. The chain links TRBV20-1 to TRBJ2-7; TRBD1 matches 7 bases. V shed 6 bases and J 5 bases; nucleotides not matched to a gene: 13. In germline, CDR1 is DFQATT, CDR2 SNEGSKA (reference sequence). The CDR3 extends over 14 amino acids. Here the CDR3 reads CSAPVRQGFHEQYF. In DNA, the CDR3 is TGCAGTGCACCCGTTCGACAGGGATTTCACGAGCAGTACTTC.

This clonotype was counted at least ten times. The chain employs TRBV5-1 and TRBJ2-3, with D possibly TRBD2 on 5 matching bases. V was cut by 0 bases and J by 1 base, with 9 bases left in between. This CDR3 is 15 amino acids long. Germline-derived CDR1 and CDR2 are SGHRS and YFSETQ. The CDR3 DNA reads TGCGCCAGCAGCTTGGCACGGGGTCGCACAGATACGCAGTATTTT. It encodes CASSLARGRTDTQYF.

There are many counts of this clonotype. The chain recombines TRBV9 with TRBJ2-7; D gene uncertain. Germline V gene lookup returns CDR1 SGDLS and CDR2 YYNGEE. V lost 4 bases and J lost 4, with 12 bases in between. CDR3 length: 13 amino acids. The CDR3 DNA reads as TGTGCCAGCAGCCCCGCACCAACATACGAGCAGTACTTC. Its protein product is CASSPAPTYEQYF.

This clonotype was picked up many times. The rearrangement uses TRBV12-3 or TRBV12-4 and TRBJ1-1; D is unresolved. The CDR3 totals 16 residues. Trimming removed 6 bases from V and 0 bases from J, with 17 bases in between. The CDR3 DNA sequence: TGTGCCAGCAGCCGCTCTTTGGCACCGATGAACACTGAAGCTTTCTTT. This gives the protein CASSRSLAPMNTEAFF.

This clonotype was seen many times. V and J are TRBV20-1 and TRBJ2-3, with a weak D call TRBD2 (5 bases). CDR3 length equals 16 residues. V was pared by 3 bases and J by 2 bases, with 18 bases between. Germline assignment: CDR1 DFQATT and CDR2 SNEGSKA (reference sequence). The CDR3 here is CSASRASSSHTDTQYF. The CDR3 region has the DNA TGCAGTGCTAGTCGGGCTAGCTCGTCCCACACAGATACGCAGTATTTT.

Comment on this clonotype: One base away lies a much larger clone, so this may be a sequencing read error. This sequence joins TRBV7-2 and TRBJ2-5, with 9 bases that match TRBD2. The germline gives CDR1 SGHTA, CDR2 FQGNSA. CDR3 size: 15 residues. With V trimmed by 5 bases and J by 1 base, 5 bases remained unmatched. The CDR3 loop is CASSTSSGTQETQYF. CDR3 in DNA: TGTGCCAGCAGCACCTCTAGCGGGACCCAAGAGACCCAGTACTTC.

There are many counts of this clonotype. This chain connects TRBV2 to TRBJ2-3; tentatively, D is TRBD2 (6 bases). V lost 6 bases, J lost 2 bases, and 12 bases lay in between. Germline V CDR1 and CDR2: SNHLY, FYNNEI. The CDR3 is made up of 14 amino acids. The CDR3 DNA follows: TGTGCCAGCAGCTCCGGGACTTTCACAGATACGCAGTATTTT. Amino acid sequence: CASSSGTFTDTQYF.

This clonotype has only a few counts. The CDR3: CAGTAGEQYF. CDR3 nucleotide sequence: TGTGCCGGCACAGCCGGAGAGCAGTACTTC. The chain employs TRBV27 and TRBJ2-7; D is uncertain. There are 10 residues in the CDR3. CDR1 and CDR2 from the germline V gene are MNHEY and SMNVEV (reference sequence). The germline V and J ends were trimmed by 11 bases and 7 bases, with 12 bases remaining between them.

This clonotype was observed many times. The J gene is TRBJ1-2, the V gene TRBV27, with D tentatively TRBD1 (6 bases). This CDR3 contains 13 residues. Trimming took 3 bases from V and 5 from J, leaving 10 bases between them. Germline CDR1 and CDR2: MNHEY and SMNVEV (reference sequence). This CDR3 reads CASSLQGKYGYTF. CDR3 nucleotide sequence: TGTGCCAGCAGTTTGCAGGGGAAATATGGCTACACCTTC.

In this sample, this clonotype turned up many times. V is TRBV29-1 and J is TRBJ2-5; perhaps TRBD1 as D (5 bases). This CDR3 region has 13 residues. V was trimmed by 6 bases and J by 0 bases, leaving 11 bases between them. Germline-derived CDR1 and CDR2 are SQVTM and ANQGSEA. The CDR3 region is CSVGATYQETQYF. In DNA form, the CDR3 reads TGCAGCGTAGGGGCCACGTACCAAGAGACCCAGTACTTC.

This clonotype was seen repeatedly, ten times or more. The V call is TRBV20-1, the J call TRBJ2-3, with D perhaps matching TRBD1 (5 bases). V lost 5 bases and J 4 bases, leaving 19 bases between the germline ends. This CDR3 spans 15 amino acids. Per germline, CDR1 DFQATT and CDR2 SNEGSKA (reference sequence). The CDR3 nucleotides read TGCAGTGCTGACCAGGCCCAGGGCCGGGCAGATACGCAGTATTTT. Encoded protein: CSADQAQGRADTQYF.

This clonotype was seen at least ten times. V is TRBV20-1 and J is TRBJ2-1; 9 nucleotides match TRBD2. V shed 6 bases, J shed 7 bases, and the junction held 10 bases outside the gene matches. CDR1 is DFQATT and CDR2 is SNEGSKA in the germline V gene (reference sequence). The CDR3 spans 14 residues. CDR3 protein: CSATLAGGRNEQFF. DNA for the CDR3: TGCAGTGCCACCTTGGCGGGGGGGAGGAATGAGCAGTTCTTC.

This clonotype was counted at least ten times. The CDR3 region is CASRRQGATDTQYF. The CDR3, as DNA: TGTGCCAGCAGGAGACAGGGGGCCACAGATACGCAGTATTTT. The V gene is TRBV7-9, the J gene TRBJ2-3, with 10 bases identical to TRBD1. The ends lost 6 bases at V and 2 bases at J; junction bases unmatched: 2. Per germline, CDR1 SEHNR and CDR2 FQNEAQ (reference sequence). The CDR3 is made up of 14 amino acids.

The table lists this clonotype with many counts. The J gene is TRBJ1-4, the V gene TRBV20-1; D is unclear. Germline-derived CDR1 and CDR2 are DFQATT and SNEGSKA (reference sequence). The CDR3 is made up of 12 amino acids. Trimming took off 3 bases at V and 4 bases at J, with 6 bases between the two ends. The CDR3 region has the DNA TGCAGTGCTAGTGACTATAATGAAAAACTGTTTTTT. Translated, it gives CSASDYNEKLFF.

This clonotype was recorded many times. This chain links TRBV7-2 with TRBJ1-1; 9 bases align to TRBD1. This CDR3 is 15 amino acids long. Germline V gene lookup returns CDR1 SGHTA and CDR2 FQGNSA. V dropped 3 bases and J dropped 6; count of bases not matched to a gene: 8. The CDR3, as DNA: TGTGCCAGCAGCTTTTCTATGGACAGGGGTGCTGAAGCTTTCTTT. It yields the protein CASSFSMDRGAEAFF. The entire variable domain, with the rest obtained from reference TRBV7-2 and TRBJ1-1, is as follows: GAGVSQSPSNKVTEKGKDVELRCDPISGHTALYWYRQSLGQGLEFLIYFQGNSAPDKSGLPSDRFSAERTGGSVSTLTIQRTQQEDSAVYLCASSFSMDRGAEAFFGQGTRLTVV.

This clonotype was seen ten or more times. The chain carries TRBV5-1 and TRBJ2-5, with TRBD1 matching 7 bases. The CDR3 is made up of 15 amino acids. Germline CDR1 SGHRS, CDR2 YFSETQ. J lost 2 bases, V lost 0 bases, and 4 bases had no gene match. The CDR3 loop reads CASSLGSGGQETQYF. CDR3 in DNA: TGCGCCAGCAGCTTGGGATCAGGGGGTCAAGAGACCCAGTACTTC.

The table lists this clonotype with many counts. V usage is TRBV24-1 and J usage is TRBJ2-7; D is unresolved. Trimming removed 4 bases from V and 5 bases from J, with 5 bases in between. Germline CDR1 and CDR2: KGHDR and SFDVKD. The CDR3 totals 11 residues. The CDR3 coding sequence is TGTGCCACCAGTGAAGGCGACGAGCAGTACTTC. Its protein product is CATSEGDEQYF.